The present T cell receptor beta chain was sequenced within a study of identical twins. Study findings and constraints: Partial confounding of zero-insertion analyses by invariant MAIT and iNKT cells was possible. Researchers reported weaker excess twin sharing in beta out-of-frame sequences. The models systematically underestimated how much out-of-frame TCR alpha was shared in monozygotic twins.

From germline, CDR1 is SGHRS and CDR2 YFSETQ. This CDR3 is built from 15 residues. Trimming took off 5 bases at V and 0 bases at J, with 11 bases between the two ends. In its sample, this clonotype was seen many times. What it binds is unknown. TCRdb passed the 5' RACE reads through MiXCR, listing each CDR3 protein once. The table has fewer than 350,000 distinct CDR3 sequences, approximately 8.5% seen once; the top ten hold less than 2.5%. This sample also appeared in a second study, on yellow fever vaccine responses in identical twins.

This TCR derives from a woman aged 18-29 years in good health. The chain uses TRBV5-1 and TRBJ2-2; D is perhaps TRBD1 (5 bases). The sample was memory (CD45RO+) T cells sorted from blood. The CDR3 DNA reads TGCGCCAGCAGGTACGACAGTTCGAACACCGGGGAGCTGTTTTTT. This gives the protein CASRYDSSNTGELFF.